These 3 T cell receptor beta chains came from one sample sequenced in a study of cytomegalovirus exposure and HLA in healthy donors. The PCR used 60 Vbeta and 13 Jbeta primers. TCRdb's copy holds only in-frame clones and misses some; the assay was immunoSEQ multiplex PCR. The table includes under 200,000 clones, 75% to 90% detected once. Sequencing was carried out using PBMCs. These receptors all stem from a male donor in good health and CMV-seronegative.

The genes are TRBV7-8 and TRBJ2-7; maybe TRBD2 (5 bases). The germline gives CDR1 SGHVS, CDR2 FQNEAQ. The V and J ends lost 4 bases and 2 bases respectively, with 9 bases between them. CDR3 length: 13 residues. The CDR3 sequence is CASSSEATYEQYF. The CDR3 DNA reads TGTGCCAGCAGCTCGGAGGCTACCTACGAGCAGTACTTC.

This rearrangement joins TRBV5-1 to TRBJ2-1; TRBD1 matches 12 bases. Germline CDR1 reads SGHRS; CDR2 reads YFSETQ. This CDR3 has 17 residues. V lost 0 bases and J lost 9; bases outside the gene matches: 10. CDR3 amino acids: CASSLGPLGQGASEQFF. CDR3 DNA: TGCGCCAGCAGCTTGGGCCCCTTGGGACAGGGGGCGTCTGAGCAGTTCTTC.

This chain uses TRBV5-1 with TRBJ2-7, with TRBD2 identical over 13 bases. V dropped 0 bases and J dropped 7; count of bases not matched to a gene: 10. The CDR3 spans 17 residues. Germline CDR1 SGHRS, CDR2 YFSETQ. The CDR3 region is CASSLDGTSGDSGEQYF. Here the CDR3 DNA reads TGCGCCAGCAGCTTGGATGGGACTAGCGGGGATTCTGGGGAGCAGTACTTC.